Described below is a single TCR beta chain sequence and its context. CDR3 length: 16 residues. Germline assignment: CDR1 SGHTA and CDR2 FQGNSA. V lost 5 bases and J lost 5, with 21 bases in between. The sample is drawn from a study of blood T cell repertoires in COVID-19. Study-level information: COVID-19 samples collected from the United States, Italy and Spain covered acute and convalescent phases.

TCRdb's table, derived via immunoSEQ multiplex PCR, lists solely in-frame clones and lacks some. This repertoire shows some 200,000 clones, 87% found once; its top ten account for 2% to 2.5%. Those who participated ranged in age from roughly 18 to 90 years and resided in about two dozen US areas. This clonotype was sampled from a woman aged 25 to 39 who had recovered from COVID-19. Sequencing was carried out using PBMCs or T cells enriched from blood (not recorded which). This chain connects TRBV7-2 to TRBJ1-1; D is unclear. The DNA for the CDR3 is TGTGCCAGCAGCCCCTTAGAGGGCTTAATTGGGACTGAAGCTTTCTTT. It encodes CASSPLEGLIGTEAFF.